A selection of T cell receptor beta chains follows, all from one sample in a study of cytomegalovirus exposure and HLA in healthy donors. TCRdb keeps only in-frame clones here, not all; method: immunoSEQ multiplex PCR. The sample data list around 200,000 clones. Sequenced sample: PBMCs. The origin of the receptors is a woman younger than 45 in good health and CMV-seropositive. The CDR3 runs from the conserved cysteine through the conserved F or W. D genes are given only for firm matches.

>TRBV4-1|TRBD2
CASSQETSGGVDHPPYEQYF
>TRBV2|-
CASSDSRSGKTQYF
>TRBV6-1|TRBD1
CASSDDRGGYEQYF
>TRBV19|-
CASSLQVTDYGYTF
>TRBV5-1|-
CASSLGVQNTEAFF
>TRBV2|-
CASSELVFYEQYF
>TRBV6-5|-
CASSLRGDRYEQYF
>TRBV7-2|TRBD2
CASSLIGGGNEQFF
>TRBV18|TRBD1
CASLDRGGQPQHF
>TRBV6-1|-
CASSEGADFGGYTF
>TRBV7-6|-
CASSLAGLPEQFF
>TRBV6-5|-
CASSEDGFTEAFF
>TRBV28|TRBD1
CASSLGQGAKGYTF
>TRBV4-3|TRBD2
CASSQDEGLAHQETQYF
>TRBV5-6|-
CASSLTGRTEAFF